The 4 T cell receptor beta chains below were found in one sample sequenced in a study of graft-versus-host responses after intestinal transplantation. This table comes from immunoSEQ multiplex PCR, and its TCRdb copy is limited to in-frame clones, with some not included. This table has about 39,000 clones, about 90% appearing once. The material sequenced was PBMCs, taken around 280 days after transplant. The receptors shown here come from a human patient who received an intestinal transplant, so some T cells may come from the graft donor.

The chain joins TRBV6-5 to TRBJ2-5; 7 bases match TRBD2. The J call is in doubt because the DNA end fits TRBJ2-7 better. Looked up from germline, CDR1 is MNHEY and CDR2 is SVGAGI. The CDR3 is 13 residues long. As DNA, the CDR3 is TGTGCCAAGTCCCGGCGGGGGATATACGAGCAGTACTTC. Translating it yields CAKSRRGIYEQYF.

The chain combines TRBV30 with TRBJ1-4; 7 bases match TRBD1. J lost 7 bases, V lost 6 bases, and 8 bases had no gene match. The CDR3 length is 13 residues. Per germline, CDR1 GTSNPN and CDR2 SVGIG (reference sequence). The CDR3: CACYRGLAEKLFF. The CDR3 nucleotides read TGTGCCTGCTACAGGGGACTCGCTGAAAAACTGTTTTTT. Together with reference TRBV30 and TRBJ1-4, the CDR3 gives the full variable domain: SQTIHQWPATLVQPVGSPLSLECTVEGTSNPNLYWYRQAAGRGLQLLFYSVGIGQISSEVPQNLSASRPQDRQFILSSKKLLLSDSGFYLCACYRGLAEKLFFGSGTQLSVL.

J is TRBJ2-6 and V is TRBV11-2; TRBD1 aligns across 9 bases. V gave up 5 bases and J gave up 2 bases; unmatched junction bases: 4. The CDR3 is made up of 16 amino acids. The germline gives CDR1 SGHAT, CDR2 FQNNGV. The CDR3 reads CASSRDRVTGANVLTF. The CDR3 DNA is TGTGCCAGCAGCAGGGACAGGGTCACTGGGGCCAACGTCCTGACTTTC.

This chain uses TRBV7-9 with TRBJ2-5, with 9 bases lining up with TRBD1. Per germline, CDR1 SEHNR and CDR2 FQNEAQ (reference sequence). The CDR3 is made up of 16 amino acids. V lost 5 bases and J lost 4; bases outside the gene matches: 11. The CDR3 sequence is CASSTETGGRRETQYF. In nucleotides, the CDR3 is TGTGCCAGCAGCACCGAGACAGGGGGGAGACGAGAGACCCAGTACTTC.